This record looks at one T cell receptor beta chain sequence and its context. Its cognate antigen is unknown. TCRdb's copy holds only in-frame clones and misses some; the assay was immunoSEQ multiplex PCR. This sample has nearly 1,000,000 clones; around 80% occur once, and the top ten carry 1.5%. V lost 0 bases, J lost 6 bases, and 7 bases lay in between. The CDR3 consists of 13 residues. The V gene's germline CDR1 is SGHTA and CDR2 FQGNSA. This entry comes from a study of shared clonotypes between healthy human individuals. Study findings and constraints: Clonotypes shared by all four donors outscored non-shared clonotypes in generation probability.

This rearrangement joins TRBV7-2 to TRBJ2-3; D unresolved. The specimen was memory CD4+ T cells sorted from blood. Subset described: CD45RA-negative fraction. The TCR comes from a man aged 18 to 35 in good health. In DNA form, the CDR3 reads TGTGCCAGCAGCTTAGCGGACGTGGATACGCAGTATTTT. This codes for CASSLADVDTQYF.